This TCR beta chain emerged from a study of T-cell reconstitution after alpha-beta-depleted transplantation in children. Study results and limitations: Day-60 TCRbeta diversity that was high in some patients was derived from surviving recipient T cells and thymic progenitors. Reportedly, roughly two months post-transplant, alpha-beta T cells arose from several hundred expanded graft clones. Among T cells one year after transplant, newly produced cells accounted for most counts and diversity.

Researchers prepared the TCRbeta library using unique molecular identifiers, the study reports. TCRdb reprocessed the PCR reads with MiXCR, giving one entry per CDR3 protein. The table records 750,000 to 950,000 distinct CDR3 sequences, around 15% of them present only once. V was pared by 5 bases and J by 9 bases, with 10 bases of the junction left unmatched. The CDR3 covers 14 residues. CDR1 and CDR2 (germline): DFQATT, SNEGSKA (reference sequence). This clonotype was detected ten times or more. What it binds is unknown. This material consisted of PBMCs, mostly from graft donor cells, taken 360 days after TCRalphabeta/CD19-depleted stem cell transplant. V is TRBV20-1 and J is TRBJ2-2; 9 bases agree with TRBD2. The receptor's source is a male patient younger than 18 who had a stem cell transplant for acute lymphoblastic leukemia, so the T cells may come from the graft donor. CDR3 in DNA: TGCAGTGCTCAAGATAGCGGGAGTTTCCGGGAGCTGTTTTTT. Its translation is CSAQDSGSFRELFF.